These T cell receptor beta chains were read from a single sample in a study of T cells after yellow fever vaccination. MiXCR, applied by TCRdb to the 5' RACE reads, yields one record per CDR3 protein. There are roughly 260,000 distinct CDR3 sequences in the sample; roughly 13% occur only once, and 0.45% to 0.65% lies in the top ten. Sample: CD4+ T cells sorted from PBMCs, taken 45 days after the yellow fever booster vaccination. These receptors all stem from a man aged 30-40 years who received the YFV17D yellow fever vaccine. Each CDR3 is given with its conserved first and last residue. A D gene is named only where the DNA matches it firmly. The size field is filled for only some rows; it gives once, few, many or a size class.

TRBV20-1	many	12	-	TRBJ2-2	CSASKGIGELFF	TGCAGTGCTAGTAAAGGGATCGGGGAGCTGTTTTTT
TRBV7-2	-	15	-	TRBJ2-3	CAISGPERITDTQYF	TGTGCCATCAGCGGACCGGAGCGAATCACAGATACGCAGTATTTT
TRBV5-4	-	16	TRBD2	TRBJ2-5	CASRDELAGVQETQYF	TGTGCCAGCAGGGACGAACTAGCGGGAGTCCAAGAGACCCAGTACTTC
TRBV20-1	-	13	-	TRBJ2-5	CSAPHPPQETQYF	TGCAGTGCTCCGCACCCCCCCCAAGAGACCCAGTACTTC
TRBV6-2/TRBV6-3	many	11	-	TRBJ2-1	CASSYSGAPFF	TGTGCCAGCAGTTACAGTGGAGCCCCGTTCTTC
TRBV7-9	-	13	TRBD1	TRBJ2-1	CASRDRVNNEQFF	TGTGCCAGCAGGGACAGGGTGAACAATGAGCAGTTCTTC
TRBV7-2	many	14	-	TRBJ1-4	CASSPRHGNEKLFF	TGTGCCAGCAGCCCTAGACATGGTAATGAAAAACTGTTTTTT
TRBV10-3	few	16	TRBD2	TRBJ2-7	CAISRGLAGLAYEQYF	TGTGCCATCTCACGGGGACTAGCGGGTCTGGCCTACGAGCAGTACTTC
TRBV18	-	13	-	TRBJ1-5	CASSDRGSEPQHF	TGTGCCAGCTCTGATAGGGGGTCTGAGCCCCAGCATTTT
TRBV5-5	-	16	TRBD2	TRBJ2-3	CASSRGTSWRADTQYF	TGTGCCAGCAGCCGGGGGACTAGCTGGAGGGCAGATACGCAGTATTTT
TRBV18	few	14	-	TRBJ2-5	CASSPSHGQETQYF	TGTGCCAGCTCACCCTCACATGGACAAGAGACCCAGTACTTC
TRBV6-6	few	13	TRBD1	TRBJ2-7	CASWDRGVYEQYF	TGTGCCAGCTGGGACAGGGGGGTATACGAGCAGTACTTC
TRBV5-5	few	13	-	TRBJ1-2	CASSLLPIVGYTF	TGTGCCAGCAGCTTGTTGCCCATTGTTGGCTACACCTTC
TRBV29-1	-	14	-	TRBJ2-2	CSVVPGQNTGELFF	TGCAGCGTGGTACCGGGACAAAACACCGGGGAGCTGTTTTTT
TRBV7-9	-	12	-	TRBJ2-1	CASSKFLSEQFF	TGTGCCAGCAGTAAATTCCTCAGCGAGCAGTTCTTC
TRBV19	few	15	-	TRBJ2-1	CASQGPGTFYNEQFF	TGTGCCTCGCAAGGGCCCGGGACTTTCTACAATGAGCAGTTCTTC
TRBV7-9	many	14	-	TRBJ1-6	CASSLGDTNSPLHF	TGTGCCAGCAGCTTAGGGGACACAAATTCACCCCTCCACTTT
TRBV5-1	-	18	-	TRBJ2-3	CASSSDRPGGKRGDTQYF	TGCGCCAGCAGCTCAGACAGGCCTGGGGGCAAAAGGGGAGATACGCAGTATTTT
TRBV20-1	many	15	-	TRBJ2-7	CSASDSRGRTYEQYF	TGCAGTGCTAGTGACTCTCGCGGACGTACCTACGAGCAGTACTTC
TRBV19	-	14	-	TRBJ1-1	CASTTNGMNTEAFF	TGTGCCAGTACAACAAACGGCATGAACACTGAAGCTTTCTTT
TRBV5-1	few	14	-	TRBJ2-1	CASSLDRRNNEQFF	TGCGCCAGCAGCTTGGACAGGCGTAACAATGAGCAGTTCTTC
TRBV20-1	few	13	-	TRBJ2-2	CSARNPATGELFF	TGCAGTGCTAGAAACCCCGCCACCGGGGAGCTGTTTTTT
TRBV5-1	many	14	TRBD1	TRBJ2-7	CASSERTGEYEQYF	TGCGCCAGCAGCGAGCGGACAGGGGAATACGAGCAGTACTTC